This T cell receptor beta chain was profiled in a study of T cell responses to AZD1222 COVID-19 vaccine. V lost 6 bases to trimming and J lost 6 bases; unmatched junction nucleotides: 8. This CDR3 contains 16 residues. CDR1 and CDR2 (germline): SGHTA, FQGNSA. Study-wide findings and caveats: Spike regions recognized by vaccine-associated CD4 TCRs spanned the protein, led by 160-218 and 743-854. Only a handful of AZD1222 recipients, several in all, had baseline seropositivity.

This clone came up once. Its antigen is undetermined. The method was immunoSEQ multiplex PCR; TCRdb's version includes in-frame clones alone and lacks a portion of them. The data hold 130,000 or so clones, with about nine tenths observed a single time. The V gene is TRBV7-2, the J gene TRBJ2-1, with 13 bases matching TRBD2. The source is an adult in good health. Sequencing used peripheral blood, obtained on day 0 of AZD1222 vaccination. The CDR3 loop reads CASRGTSGIIGNEQFF. The CDR3 region has the DNA TGTGCCAGCAGAGGGACTAGCGGGATAATAGGCAATGAGCAGTTCTTC.